The sequence of this T cell receptor (beta chain) was determined in a study of T cell responses to AZD1222 COVID-19 vaccine. Germline V gives CDR1 SEHNR, CDR2 FQNEAQ (reference sequence). The CDR3 extends over 15 amino acids. The V end was cut by 3 bases, the J end by 1 base, with 12 bases between. This clone appeared a few times. Its target is unknown. Data came from immunoSEQ multiplex PCR; TCRdb stores just in-frame clones and leaves some out. The sample contains 100,000 to 150,000 clones, roughly 87% of which appear only once. Study findings and constraints: Regions 160-218 and 743-854 held dominance among vaccine-associated CD4 TCRs, which spanned spike.

The specimen comprised peripheral blood, sampled on day 0 of AZD1222 vaccination. The chain has TRBV7-9 and TRBJ1-1; D unclear. The sequence was collected from an adult in good health. For the CDR3, the DNA is TGTGCCAGCAGCTTTCTTCCCGCGGGGAACACTGAAGCTTTCTTT. Translated: CASSFLPAGNTEAFF.